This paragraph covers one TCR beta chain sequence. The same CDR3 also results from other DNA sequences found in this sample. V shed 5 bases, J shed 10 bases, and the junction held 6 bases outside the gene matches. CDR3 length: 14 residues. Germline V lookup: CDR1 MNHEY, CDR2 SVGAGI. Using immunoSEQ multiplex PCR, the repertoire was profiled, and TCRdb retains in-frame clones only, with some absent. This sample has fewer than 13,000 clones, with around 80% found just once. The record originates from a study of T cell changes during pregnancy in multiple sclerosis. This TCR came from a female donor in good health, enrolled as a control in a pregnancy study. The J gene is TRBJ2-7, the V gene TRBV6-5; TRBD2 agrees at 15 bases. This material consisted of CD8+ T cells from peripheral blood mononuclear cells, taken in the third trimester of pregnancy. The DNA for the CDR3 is TGTGCCAGCAGTCCCGGACTAGCGGGAGGGGAACAGTACTTC. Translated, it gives CASSPGLAGGEQYF.